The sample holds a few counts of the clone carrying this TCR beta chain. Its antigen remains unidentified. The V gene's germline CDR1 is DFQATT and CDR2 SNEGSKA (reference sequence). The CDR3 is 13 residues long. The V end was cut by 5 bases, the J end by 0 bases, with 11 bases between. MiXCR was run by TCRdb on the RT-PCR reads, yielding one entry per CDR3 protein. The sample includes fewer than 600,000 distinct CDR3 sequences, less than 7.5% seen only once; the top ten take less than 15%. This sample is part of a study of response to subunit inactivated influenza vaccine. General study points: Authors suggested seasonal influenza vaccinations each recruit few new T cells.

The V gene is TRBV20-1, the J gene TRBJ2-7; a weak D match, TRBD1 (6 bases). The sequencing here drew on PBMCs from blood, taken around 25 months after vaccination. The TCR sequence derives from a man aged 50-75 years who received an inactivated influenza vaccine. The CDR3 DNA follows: TGCAGTGCTGGAGGACAGAACTCCTACGAGCAGTACTTC. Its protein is CSAGGQNSYEQYF.